This T cell receptor beta chain was documented in a study of OX40 agonist ivuxolimab in advanced cancers. Study-wide background: Of the patients, three showed partial responses, one with hepatocellular carcinoma and two with cutaneous melanoma. Whole-study results and caveats: People who partly responded at 0.1-3.0 mg/kg had some of the least clonal expansion seen. Clonal expansion was seen in CD4+ and CD8+ blood T cells by week 6 at 0.1 to 3.0 mg/kg.

Blood sampling took place at baseline, cycle 4 day 1, and cycle 7 day 1. From germline, CDR1 is MNHEY and CDR2 SVGAGI. Trimming stripped 7 bases from V and 7 bases from J, with 12 bases between. The CDR3 sequence is 12 residues long. TCRdb keeps only in-frame clones here, not all; method: immunoSEQ multiplex PCR. This repertoire shows some 97,000 clones, roughly 90% found once; its top ten account for 0.15% to 0.2%. With respect to this clone: Antigen specificity is unknown.

Sequencing was performed on CD4+ or CD8+ T cells sorted from blood, taken in a trial of the OX40 agonist ivuxolimab. The chain joins TRBV6-5 to TRBJ2-3, with D unclear. This TCR was sampled from an adult with an advanced solid tumor such as melanoma, head and neck, liver or kidney cancer. CDR3 protein: CASTERGHTQYF. For the CDR3, the DNA is TGTGCCAGCACCGAACGTGGACATACGCAGTATTTT.